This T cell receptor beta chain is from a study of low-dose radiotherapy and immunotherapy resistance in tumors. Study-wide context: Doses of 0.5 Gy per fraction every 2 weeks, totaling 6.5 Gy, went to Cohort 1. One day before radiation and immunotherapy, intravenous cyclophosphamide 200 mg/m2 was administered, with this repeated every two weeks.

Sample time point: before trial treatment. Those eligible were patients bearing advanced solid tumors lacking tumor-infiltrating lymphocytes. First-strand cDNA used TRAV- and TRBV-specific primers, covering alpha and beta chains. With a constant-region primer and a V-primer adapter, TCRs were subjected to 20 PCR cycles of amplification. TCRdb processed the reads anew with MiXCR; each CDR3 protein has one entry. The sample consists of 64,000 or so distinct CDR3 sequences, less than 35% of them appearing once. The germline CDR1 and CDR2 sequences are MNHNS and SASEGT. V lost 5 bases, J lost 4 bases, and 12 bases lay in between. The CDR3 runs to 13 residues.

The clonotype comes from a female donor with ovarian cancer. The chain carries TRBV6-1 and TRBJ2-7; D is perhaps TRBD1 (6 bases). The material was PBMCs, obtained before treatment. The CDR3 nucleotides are TGTGCCAGCAGTAAACAGGGTTGGTACGAGCAGTACTTC. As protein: CASSKQGWYEQYF.